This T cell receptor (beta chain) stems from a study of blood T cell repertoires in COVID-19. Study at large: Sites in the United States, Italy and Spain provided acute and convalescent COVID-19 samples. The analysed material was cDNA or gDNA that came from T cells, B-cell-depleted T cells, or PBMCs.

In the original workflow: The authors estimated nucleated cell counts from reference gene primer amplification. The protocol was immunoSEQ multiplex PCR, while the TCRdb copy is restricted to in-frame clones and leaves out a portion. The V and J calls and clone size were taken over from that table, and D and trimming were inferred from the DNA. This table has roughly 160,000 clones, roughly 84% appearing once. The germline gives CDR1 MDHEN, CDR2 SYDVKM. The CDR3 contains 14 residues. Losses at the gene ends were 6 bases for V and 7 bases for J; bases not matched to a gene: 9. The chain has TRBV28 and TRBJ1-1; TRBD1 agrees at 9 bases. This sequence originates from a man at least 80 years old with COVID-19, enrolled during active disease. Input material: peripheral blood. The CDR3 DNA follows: TGTGCCAGCAGCGAAAGGACAGGGGTCGGTGAAGCTTTCTTT. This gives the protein CASSERTGVGEAFF.